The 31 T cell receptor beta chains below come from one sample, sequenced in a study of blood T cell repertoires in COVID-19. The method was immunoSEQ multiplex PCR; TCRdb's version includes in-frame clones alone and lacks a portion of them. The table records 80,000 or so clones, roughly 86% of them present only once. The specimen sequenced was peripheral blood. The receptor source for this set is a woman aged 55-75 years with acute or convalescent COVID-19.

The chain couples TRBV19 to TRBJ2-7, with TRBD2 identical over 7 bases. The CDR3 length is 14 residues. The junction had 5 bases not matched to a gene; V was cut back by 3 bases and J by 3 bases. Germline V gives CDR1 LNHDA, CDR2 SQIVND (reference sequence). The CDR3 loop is CASSMWEGRYEQYF. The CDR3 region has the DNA TGTGCCAGTAGTATGTGGGAGGGCCGCTACGAGCAGTACTTC.

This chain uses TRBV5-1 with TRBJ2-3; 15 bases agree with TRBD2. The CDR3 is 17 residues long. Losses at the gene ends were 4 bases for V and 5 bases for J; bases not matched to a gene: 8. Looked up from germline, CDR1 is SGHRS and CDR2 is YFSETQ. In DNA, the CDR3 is TGCGCCAGCAGCCCGGGACTAGCGGGGGGTGGCGAAGATACGCAGTATTTT. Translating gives CASSPGLAGGGEDTQYF.

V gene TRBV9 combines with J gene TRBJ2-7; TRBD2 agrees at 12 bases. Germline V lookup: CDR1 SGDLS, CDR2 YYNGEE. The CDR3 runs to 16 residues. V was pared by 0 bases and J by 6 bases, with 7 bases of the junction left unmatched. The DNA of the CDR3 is TGTGCCAGCAGCGTAGGTGGGACTAGCGGGCTTGGCGAGCAGTACTTC. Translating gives CASSVGGTSGLGEQYF.

CDR3 loop: CASSFPGGSTDTQYF. The CDR3 region has the DNA TGTGCCAGCAGCTTTCCGGGGGGCTCCACAGATACGCAGTATTTT. V usage is TRBV7-2 and J usage is TRBJ2-3; D may be TRBD2 (7 bases). Germline CDR1 is SGHTA and CDR2 is FQGNSA. This CDR3 spans 15 amino acids. V lost 3 bases to trimming and J lost 2 bases, with 12 bases between them.

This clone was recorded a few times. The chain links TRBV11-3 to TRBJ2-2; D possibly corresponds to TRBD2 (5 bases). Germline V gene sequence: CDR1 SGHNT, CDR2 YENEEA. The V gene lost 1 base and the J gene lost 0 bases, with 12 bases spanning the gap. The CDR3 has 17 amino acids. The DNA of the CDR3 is TGTGCCAGCAGCTTAGGAATGGACTCGGCGAACACCGGGGAGCTGTTTTTT. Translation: CASSLGMDSANTGELFF.

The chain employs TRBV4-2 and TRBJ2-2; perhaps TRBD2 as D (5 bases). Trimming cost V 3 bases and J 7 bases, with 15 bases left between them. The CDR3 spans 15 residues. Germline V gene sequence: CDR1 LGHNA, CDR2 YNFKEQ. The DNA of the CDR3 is TGTGCCAGCAGCCAGGAAAGCGGATCGGGCGGGGAGCTGTTTTTT. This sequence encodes CASSQESGSGGELFF.

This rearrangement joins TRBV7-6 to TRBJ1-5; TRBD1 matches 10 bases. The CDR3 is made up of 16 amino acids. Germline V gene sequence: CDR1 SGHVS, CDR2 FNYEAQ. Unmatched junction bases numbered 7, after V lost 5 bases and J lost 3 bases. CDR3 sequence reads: CASSAGTGATNQPQHF. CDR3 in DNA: TGTGCCAGCAGCGCCGGGACAGGGGCCACCAATCAGCCCCAGCATTTT.

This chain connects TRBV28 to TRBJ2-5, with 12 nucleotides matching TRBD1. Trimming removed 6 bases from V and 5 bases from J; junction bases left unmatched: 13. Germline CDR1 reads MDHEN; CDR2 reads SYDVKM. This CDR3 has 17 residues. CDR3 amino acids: CASRTGTGGLRGETQYF. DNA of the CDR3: TGTGCCAGCAGAACCGGGACAGGGGGCCTAAGAGGGGAGACCCAGTACTTC. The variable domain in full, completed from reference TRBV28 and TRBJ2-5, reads DVKVTQSSRYLVKRTGEKVFLECVQDMDHENMFWYRQDPGLGLRLIYFSYDVKMKEKGDIPEGYSVSREKKERFSLILESASTNQTSMYLCASRTGTGGLRGETQYFGPGTRLLVL.

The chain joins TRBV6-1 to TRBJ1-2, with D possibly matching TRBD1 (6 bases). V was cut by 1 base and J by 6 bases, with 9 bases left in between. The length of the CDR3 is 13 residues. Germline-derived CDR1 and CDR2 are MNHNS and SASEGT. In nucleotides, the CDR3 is TGTGCCAGCAGTGAAGGGCCAGGGGATGGCTACACCTTC. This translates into CASSEGPGDGYTF.

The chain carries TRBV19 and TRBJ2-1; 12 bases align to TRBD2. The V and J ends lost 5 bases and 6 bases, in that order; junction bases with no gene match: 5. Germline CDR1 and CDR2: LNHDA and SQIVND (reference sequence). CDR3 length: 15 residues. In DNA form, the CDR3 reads TGTGCCAGTAGTCAGACTAGCGGGAGCCCCAATGAGCAGTTCTTC. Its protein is CASSQTSGSPNEQFF. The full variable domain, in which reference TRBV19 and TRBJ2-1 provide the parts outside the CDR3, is DGGITQSPKYLFRKEGQNVTLSCEQNLNHDAMYWYRQDPGQGLRLIYYSQIVNDFQKGDIAEGYSVSREKKESFPLTVTSAQKNPTAFYLCASSQTSGSPNEQFFGPGTRLTVL.

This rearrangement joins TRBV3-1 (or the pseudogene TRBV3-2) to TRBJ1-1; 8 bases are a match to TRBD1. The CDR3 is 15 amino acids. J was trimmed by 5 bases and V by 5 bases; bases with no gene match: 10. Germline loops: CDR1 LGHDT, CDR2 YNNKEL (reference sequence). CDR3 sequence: CASSEATGESTEAFF. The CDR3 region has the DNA TGTGCCAGCAGCGAAGCGACAGGGGAGTCGACTGAAGCTTTCTTT.

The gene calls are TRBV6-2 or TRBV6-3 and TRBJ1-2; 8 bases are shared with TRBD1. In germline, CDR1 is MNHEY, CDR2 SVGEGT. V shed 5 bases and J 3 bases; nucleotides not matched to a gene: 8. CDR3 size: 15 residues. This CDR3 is CASSPPRQGYYGYTF. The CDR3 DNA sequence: TGTGCCAGCAGTCCCCCCAGACAGGGGTACTATGGCTACACCTTC.

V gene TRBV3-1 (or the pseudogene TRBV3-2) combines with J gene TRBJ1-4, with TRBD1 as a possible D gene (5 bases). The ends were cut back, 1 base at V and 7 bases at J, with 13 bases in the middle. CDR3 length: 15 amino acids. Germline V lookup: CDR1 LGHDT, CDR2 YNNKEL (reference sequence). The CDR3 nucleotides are TGTGCCAGCAGCCAAGGTGTAGGGGTGGGTGAAAAACTGTTTTTT. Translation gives CASSQGVGVGEKLFF.

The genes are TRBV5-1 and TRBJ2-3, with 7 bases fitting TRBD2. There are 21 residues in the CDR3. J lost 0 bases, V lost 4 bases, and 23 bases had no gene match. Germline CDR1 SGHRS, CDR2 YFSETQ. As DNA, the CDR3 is TGCGCCAGCAGCCCCACATCACGGGGGGTCCTCCCCTTATTTAGCACAGATACGCAGTATTTT. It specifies CASSPTSRGVLPLFSTDTQYF.

The CDR3 DNA sequence: TGTGCCACCTCACCGGGGGGGGCATCTGGGGCCAACGTCCTGACTTTC. It is translated as CATSPGGASGANVLTF. The V gene is TRBV24-1, the J gene TRBJ2-6; 8 bases map to TRBD2. Germline V gene data show CDR1 as KGHDR and CDR2 as SFDVKD. There are 16 residues in the CDR3. After removal of 9 bases from V and 1 base from J, the junction contained 7 bases not matched to a gene.

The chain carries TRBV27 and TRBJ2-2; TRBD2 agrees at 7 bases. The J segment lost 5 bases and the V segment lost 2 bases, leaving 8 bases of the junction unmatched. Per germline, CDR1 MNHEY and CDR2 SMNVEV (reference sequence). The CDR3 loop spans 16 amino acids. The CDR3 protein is CASSLEGGRGTGELFF. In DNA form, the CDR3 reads TGTGCCAGCAGTTTAGAGGGCGGGAGAGGAACCGGGGAGCTGTTTTTT.

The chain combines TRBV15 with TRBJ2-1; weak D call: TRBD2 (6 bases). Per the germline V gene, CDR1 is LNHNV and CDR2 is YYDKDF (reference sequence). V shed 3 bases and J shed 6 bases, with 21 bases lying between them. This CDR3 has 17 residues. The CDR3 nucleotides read TGTGCCACCAGCAGCACCGCCACGGGAGCGCCCCTCAATGAGCAGTTCTTC. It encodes CATSSTATGAPLNEQFF.

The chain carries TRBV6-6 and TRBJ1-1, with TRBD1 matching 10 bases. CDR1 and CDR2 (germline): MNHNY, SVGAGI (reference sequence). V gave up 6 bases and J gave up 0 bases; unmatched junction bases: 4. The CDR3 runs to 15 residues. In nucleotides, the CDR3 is TGTGCCAGCAGGCAGGGACAGGGGATGAACACTGAAGCTTTCTTT. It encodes CASRQGQGMNTEAFF.

The CDR3 DNA reads TGTGCCATCAGTGAGTCGGTAGCAGATGGCTACACCTTC. Residues: CAISESVADGYTF. The gene calls are TRBV10-3 and TRBJ1-2; D is ambiguous. Germline V gene data show CDR1 as ENHRY and CDR2 as SYGVKD. The CDR3 has 13 amino acids. Between the trimmed V and J ends, which lost 0 bases and 6 bases, there was a span of 8 bases.

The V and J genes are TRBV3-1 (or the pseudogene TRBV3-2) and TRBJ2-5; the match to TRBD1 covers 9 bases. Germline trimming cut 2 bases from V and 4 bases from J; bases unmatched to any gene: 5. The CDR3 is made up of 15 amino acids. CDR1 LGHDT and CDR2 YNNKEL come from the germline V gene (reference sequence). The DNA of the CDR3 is TGTGCCAGCAGCCAACCCGACAGGGGGAGAGAGACCCAGTACTTC. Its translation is CASSQPDRGRETQYF.

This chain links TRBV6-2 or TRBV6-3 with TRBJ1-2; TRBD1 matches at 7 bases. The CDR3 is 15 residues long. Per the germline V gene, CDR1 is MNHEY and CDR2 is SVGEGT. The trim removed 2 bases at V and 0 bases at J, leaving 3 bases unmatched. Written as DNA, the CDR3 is TGTGCCAGCAGTTACCAGGGGGGACCTAACTATGGCTACACCTTC. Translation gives CASSYQGGPNYGYTF.

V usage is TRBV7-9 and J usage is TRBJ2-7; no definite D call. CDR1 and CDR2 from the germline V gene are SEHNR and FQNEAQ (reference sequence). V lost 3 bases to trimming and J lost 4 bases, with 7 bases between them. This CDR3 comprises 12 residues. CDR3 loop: CASSFGPYEQYF. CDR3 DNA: TGTGCCAGCAGCTTCGGTCCTTACGAGCAGTACTTC.

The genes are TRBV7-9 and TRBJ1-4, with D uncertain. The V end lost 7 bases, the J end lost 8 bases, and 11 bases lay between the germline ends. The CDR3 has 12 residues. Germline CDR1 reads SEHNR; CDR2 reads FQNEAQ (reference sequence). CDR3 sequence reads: CASTAVHEKLFF. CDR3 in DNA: TGTGCCAGCACCGCGGTTCACGAAAAACTGTTTTTT.

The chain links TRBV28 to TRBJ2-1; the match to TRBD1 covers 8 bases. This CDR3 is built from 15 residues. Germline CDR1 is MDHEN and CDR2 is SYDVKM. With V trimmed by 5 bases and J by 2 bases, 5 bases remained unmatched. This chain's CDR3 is CASSPGQGAYNEQFF. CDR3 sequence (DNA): TGTGCCAGCAGTCCCGGACAGGGAGCCTACAATGAGCAGTTCTTC.

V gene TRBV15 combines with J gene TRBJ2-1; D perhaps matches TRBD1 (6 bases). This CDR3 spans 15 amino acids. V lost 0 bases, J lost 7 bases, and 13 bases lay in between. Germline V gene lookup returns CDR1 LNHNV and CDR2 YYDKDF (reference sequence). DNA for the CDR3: TGTGCCACCAGCAGAGAGGGGACATCTGGTAATGAGCAGTTCTTC. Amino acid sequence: CATSREGTSGNEQFF.

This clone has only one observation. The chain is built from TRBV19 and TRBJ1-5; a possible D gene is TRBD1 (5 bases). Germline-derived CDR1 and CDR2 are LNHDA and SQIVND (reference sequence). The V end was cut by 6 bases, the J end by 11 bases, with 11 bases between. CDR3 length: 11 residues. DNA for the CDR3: TGTGCCAGTAGAATGGGGGGAGCCCAGCATTTT. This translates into CASRMGGAQHF.

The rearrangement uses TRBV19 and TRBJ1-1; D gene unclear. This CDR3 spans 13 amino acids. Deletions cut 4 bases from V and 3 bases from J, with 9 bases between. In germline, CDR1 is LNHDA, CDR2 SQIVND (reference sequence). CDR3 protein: CASSTREDTEAFF. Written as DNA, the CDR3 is TGTGCCAGTAGTACAAGGGAGGACACTGAAGCTTTCTTT.

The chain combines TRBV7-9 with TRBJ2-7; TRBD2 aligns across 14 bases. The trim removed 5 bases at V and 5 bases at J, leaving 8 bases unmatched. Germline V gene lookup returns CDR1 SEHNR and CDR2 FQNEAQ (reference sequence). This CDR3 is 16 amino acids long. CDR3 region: CASSPPTSGRVHEQYF. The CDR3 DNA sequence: TGTGCCAGCAGCCCCCCGACTAGCGGGAGGGTCCACGAGCAGTACTTC.

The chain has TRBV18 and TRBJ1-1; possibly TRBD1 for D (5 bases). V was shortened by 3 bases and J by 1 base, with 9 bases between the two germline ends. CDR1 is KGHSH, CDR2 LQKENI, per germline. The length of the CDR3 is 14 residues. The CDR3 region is CASSPTDSNTEAFF. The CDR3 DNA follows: TGTGCCAGCTCACCGACAGATTCGAACACTGAAGCTTTCTTT.

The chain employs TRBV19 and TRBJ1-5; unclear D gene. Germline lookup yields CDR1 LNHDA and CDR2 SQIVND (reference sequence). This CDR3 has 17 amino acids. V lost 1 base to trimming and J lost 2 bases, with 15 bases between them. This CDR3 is CASSIAPGGGGNQPQHF. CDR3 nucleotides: TGTGCCAGTAGTATAGCCCCGGGCGGAGGAGGCAATCAGCCCCAGCATTTT.

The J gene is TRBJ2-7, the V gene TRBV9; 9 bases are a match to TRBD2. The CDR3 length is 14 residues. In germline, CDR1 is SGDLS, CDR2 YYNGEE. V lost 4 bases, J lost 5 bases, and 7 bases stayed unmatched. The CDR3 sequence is CASSPEAGGNEQYF. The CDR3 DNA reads TGTGCCAGCAGCCCTGAGGCGGGAGGGAACGAGCAGTACTTC.